This TCR beta chain was sequenced in a study of CDR3 diversity in severe acne. The V gene end was trimmed by 4 bases and the J gene end by 0 bases; junction bases not matched to a gene: 13. The CDR3 covers 18 residues. Germline CDR1 SGHNT, CDR2 YENEEA. A single record per CDR3 protein comes from TCRdb applying MiXCR to the PCR reads. Here the sample spans fewer than 100,000 distinct CDR3 sequences, over 40% being singletons. V usage is TRBV11-3 and J usage is TRBJ2-7; 9 positions agree with TRBD2. This TCR derives from a male donor in good health, without acne. Sequencing was performed on blood. The CDR3, as DNA: TGTGCCAGCAGCTCCCGGACCTTAGCGGGGGCGAACTCCTACGAGCAGTACTTC. It yields the protein CASSSRTLAGANSYEQYF.